The subject of this entry is one T cell receptor beta chain. The antigen is not known. This specimen comes from a study of graft-versus-host responses after intestinal transplantation. At the level of the study: Each of the recipients got a multivisceral, liver-intestinal, or isolated intestinal transplant. Once they had received anti-thymocyte globulin induction, all recipients took tacrolimus and steroids for about three years.

Study-wide results and limits: When patients had graft-donor T cell macrochimerism, their allografts held high graft-versus-host to host-versus-graft clonal ratios.

Data came from immunoSEQ multiplex PCR; TCRdb stores just in-frame clones and leaves some out. This sample carries fewer than 100,000 clones, approximately 85% of them seen once, and the ten largest clones take almost 1.5%. This CDR3 comprises 14 residues. V lost 1 base to trimming and J lost 3 bases, with 7 bases between them. Germline V lookup: CDR1 SGHRS, CDR2 YFSETQ. V usage is TRBV5-1 and J usage is TRBJ2-2; D tentatively fits TRBD1 or TRBD2 (6 bases each). This receptor was identified in a human patient who received an intestinal transplant, so some T cells may come from the graft donor. The material sequenced was PBMCs, taken 255 days after intestinal transplant. The CDR3 DNA is TGCGCCAGCAGCTTGAGGGGGGACACCGGGGAGCTGTTTTTT. As protein: CASSLRGDTGELFF.